The text below deals with one TCR beta chain. Original analysis: Amplification of reference gene primers was used by the study to estimate nucleated cell counts. Data came from immunoSEQ multiplex PCR; TCRdb stores just in-frame clones and leaves some out. The DNA was the basis for D and trimming; V, J and clone size are from that table. The repertoire holds 80,000 to 100,000 clones, with over 70% as singletons. This specimen belongs to a study of blood T cell repertoires in COVID-19. Across the whole study: There were acute and convalescent COVID-19 samples, and they came from the United States, Italy and Spain. T cells, B-cell-depleted T cells, or PBMCs provided the cDNA or gDNA that served as material.

This CDR3 region has 14 residues. Germline-derived CDR1 and CDR2 are MNHEY and SMNVEV (reference sequence). V was trimmed by 3 bases and J by 0 bases, leaving 9 bases between them. The specimen was peripheral blood. The V and J genes are TRBV27 and TRBJ2-7, with a possible D match to TRBD1 (5 bases). The clonotype comes from a man between 60 and 75 years old with acute or convalescent COVID-19. The CDR3 DNA reads as TGTGCCAGCAGTTTTCTCAGGGACTCCTACGAGCAGTACTTC. Its protein is CASSFLRDSYEQYF.